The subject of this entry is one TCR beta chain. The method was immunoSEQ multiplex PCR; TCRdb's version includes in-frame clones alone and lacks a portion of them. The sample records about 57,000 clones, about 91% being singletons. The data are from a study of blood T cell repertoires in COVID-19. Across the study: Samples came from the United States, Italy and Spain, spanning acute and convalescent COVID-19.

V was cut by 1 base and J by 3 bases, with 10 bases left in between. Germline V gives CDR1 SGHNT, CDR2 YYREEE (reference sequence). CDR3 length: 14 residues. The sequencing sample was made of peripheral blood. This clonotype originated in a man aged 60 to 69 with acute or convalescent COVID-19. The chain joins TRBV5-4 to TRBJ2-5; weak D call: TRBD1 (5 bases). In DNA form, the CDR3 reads TGTGCCAGCAGCTTGAACAGGATTGAAGAGACCCAGTACTTC. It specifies CASSLNRIEETQYF.